The subject of this entry is one TCR beta chain. What antigen it recognizes has not been identified. Nothing much larger sits one base from this clone, and base qualities are not available. Trimming takes 0 bases from V and 4 bases from J, and the germline ends sit 5 bases apart. The CDR3 has 12 amino acids, counting the end cysteine and phenylalanine. The retained sequence is limited to the CDR3, 36 bases, with the frame set at the first base. The germline V gene specifies SGDLS as CDR1 and YYNGEE as CDR2. These data come from a study of Tregs in tolerant kidney transplant recipients (dated by TCRdb to between 2017 and 2020). Regarding the research as a whole: The study used TCRbeta sequencing to identify donor-specific regulatory T cells before combined kidney and bone marrow transplantation, then tracked those cells after transplant. TCRbeta repertoire sequencing was used in a few healthy controls to compare several ways of expanding Tregs specific for an allogeneic donor.

For TCRbeta CDR3 sequencing, genomic DNA was extracted from sorted cells using the QIAGEN DNeasy Blood and Tissue Kit. High-throughput TCRbeta CDR3 sequencing, which included PCR amplification with bias correction and internal controls, was done commercially through immunoSEQ. On the authors' methods: Unique productive TCRbeta sequences were defined by CDR3 nucleotide sequence when primers matched and otherwise by CDR3 amino acid sequence together with Vbeta and Jbeta genes. Sorting error was corrected by removing sequences shared between sorted populations at a frequency ratio of 2:1 or less, and the remaining shared sequences were assigned to the higher population. A sequence was defined as donor-reactive if the sequence was expanded at least 5-fold in CFSE-low cells compared with unstimulated cells and had a frequency of at least 0.01% in CFSE-low cells. Jensen-Shannon divergence calculated on the top 100 TCRbeta sequences ranked by frequency was used to measure repertoire divergence. When a sample had multiple sequencing runs, each run was corrected for sorting error separately and the runs were then pooled. TCRdb re-hosts the immuneACCESS table, in-frame sequences only. Its copies lack some clones; in the studies checked, an unresolved V gene accounts for under half of them, and the cause for the rest is not known. V, J and clone size reflect that table, while D and trimming were determined from the DNA. The table for this sample lists some 14,000 clones; around 90% of them were counted only once. The top ten clonotypes cover under 15% of the sample.

Overall study results and their limits: Biological reproducibility was not examined directly, but technical replication error appeared to be minimal. Because the study included only a small number of patients, the results must be confirmed in larger populations and under other immunosuppression protocols. Expanding Tregs with activated donor B cells appeared to identify the most biologically relevant and donor-specific TCRbeta repertoire.

Thawed PBMCs were FACS-sorted into unstimulated Tregs (CD4+CD25+CD127-), CD4+ non-Tregs (CD4+CD25-), CD4 cells and CD8 cells. Healthy control blood was obtained either as purchased buffy coats or from healthy volunteers. Healthy control blood was separated into PBMCs by Ficoll density gradient and cryopreserved, and patient PBMCs were collected both before and after transplant. The sequence joins TRBV9 to TRBJ2-7, with the D gene call left open. Material for sequencing was CD8+ T cells from blood. The sequence derives from a human donor in good health. The DNA is TGTGCCAGCAGCGTAGTATATTACGAGCAGTACTTC. It translates to CASSVVYYEQYF.